The next 21 T cell receptor beta chains were all read from a single sample in a study of OX40 agonist ivuxolimab in advanced cancers. TCRdb's copy holds only in-frame clones and misses some; the assay was immunoSEQ multiplex PCR. This sample has 85,000 to 100,000 clones, with 85% to 95% found just once. The sequences come from CD4+ or CD8+ T cells sorted from blood, collected in a trial of the OX40 agonist ivuxolimab. The receptors come from an adult with an advanced solid tumor such as melanoma, head and neck, liver or kidney cancer.

This chain connects TRBV7-3 to TRBJ2-3, with D unresolved. V was pared by 5 bases and J by 4 bases, with 7 bases between. Germline values: CDR1 SGHTA, CDR2 FQGTGA. The CDR3 has 12 amino acids. CDR3 sequence reads: CASSTRADTQYF. The CDR3 nucleotides are TGTGCCAGCAGCACAAGGGCAGATACGCAGTATTTT.

The chain is built from TRBV28 and TRBJ1-1; no clear D gene. Germline V gene lookup returns CDR1 MDHEN and CDR2 SYDVKM. CDR3 length: 15 residues. Trimming took off 2 bases at V and 6 bases at J, with 16 bases between the two ends. CDR3 DNA sequence: TGTGCCAGCAGTTTAGGGCTCCGAGCGCGGGCTGAAGCTTTCTTT. This gives the protein CASSLGLRARAEAFF.

J is TRBJ2-2 and V is TRBV11-3; weak D call: TRBD1 (7 bases). V was shortened by 2 bases and J by 2 bases, with 12 bases between the two germline ends. There are 16 residues in the CDR3. Germline V gives CDR1 SGHNT, CDR2 YENEEA. The CDR3 loop is CASSLKTGTNTGELFF. CDR3 coding DNA: TGTGCCAGCAGCTTAAAGACAGGGACTAACACCGGGGAGCTGTTTTTT.

The chain is built from TRBV7-2 and TRBJ2-1; the D is unclear. The CDR3 is 15 residues long. In germline, CDR1 is SGHTA, CDR2 FQGNSA. Trimming took 1 base from V and 2 from J, leaving 9 bases between them. CDR3 nucleotide sequence: TGTGCCAGCAGCTTAGGGTGGCGGCCCTACAATGAGCAGTTCTTC. Translated: CASSLGWRPYNEQFF.

The chain is built from TRBV9 and TRBJ2-1; TRBD2 might be the D (6 bases). The ends were cut back, 7 bases at V and 2 bases at J, with 13 bases in the middle. This CDR3 region has 14 residues. Germline-derived CDR1 and CDR2 are SGDLS and YYNGEE. CDR3 in amino acids: CASAWGGTYNEQFF. The CDR3 nucleotides are TGTGCCAGCGCCTGGGGCGGGACCTACAATGAGCAGTTCTTC.

The genes are TRBV6-6 and TRBJ1-5, with 7 bases lining up with TRBD1. This CDR3 has 14 residues. V dropped 6 bases and J dropped 1; count of bases not matched to a gene: 3. Germline V CDR1 and CDR2: MNHNY, SVGAGI (reference sequence). The CDR3 sequence: CASSKQGSNQPQHF. The CDR3 region has the DNA TGTGCCAGCAGCAAACAGGGGAGCAATCAGCCCCAGCATTTT.

The chain couples TRBV9 to TRBJ1-5; 8 nucleotides agree with TRBD1. V lost 0 bases and J lost 7; bases outside the gene matches: 9. This CDR3 is 16 amino acids long. Germline CDR1 SGDLS, CDR2 YYNGEE. As DNA, the CDR3 is TGTGCCAGCAGCGTAGATGACAGGGGTGGGAGACAGCCCCAGCATTTT. Protein: CASSVDDRGGRQPQHF.

The chain links TRBV14 to TRBJ1-3, with a possible D match to TRBD1 (6 bases). Trimming cost V 3 bases and J 4 bases, with 13 bases left between them. The CDR3 totals 15 residues. Germline V lookup: CDR1 SGHDN, CDR2 FVKESK. CDR3 sequence (DNA): TGTGCCAGCAGCCAGAGATGGGGGCGCGGAAACACCATATATTTT. Protein: CASSQRWGRGNTIYF. Based on the CDR3 plus reference TRBV14 and TRBJ1-3, the full variable domain is EAGVTQFPSHSVIEKGQTVTLRCDPISGHDNLYWYRRVMGKEIKFLLHFVKESKQDESGMPNNRFLAERTGGTYSTLKVQPAELEDSGVYFCASSQRWGRGNTIYFGEGSWLTVV.

The gene calls are TRBV18 and TRBJ2-3; possible D gene TRBD2, 6 bases. The germline gives CDR1 KGHSH, CDR2 LQKENI. V dropped 4 bases and J dropped 2 bases, with 10 bases sitting between them. This CDR3 region has 14 residues. CDR3 residues: CASSLGGTTDTQYF. CDR3 coding DNA: TGTGCCAGCTCACTTGGGGGGACCACAGATACGCAGTATTTT.

The chain links TRBV2 to TRBJ2-2; 10 bases line up with TRBD2. The CDR3 totals 15 residues. Losses at the gene ends were 6 bases for V and 6 bases for J; bases not matched to a gene: 7. CDR1 is SNHLY, CDR2 FYNNEI, per germline. This CDR3 reads CASRDRSGGPGELFF. The CDR3 nucleotides read TGTGCCAGCAGAGACCGTAGCGGGGGGCCCGGGGAGCTGTTTTTT.

The rearrangement links TRBV28 to TRBJ1-2; D call uncertain. This CDR3 region has 12 residues. Germline assignment: CDR1 MDHEN and CDR2 SYDVKM. Trimming shortened V by 8 bases and J by 0 bases, and 7 bases separated the two germline ends. The chain's CDR3 is CASGLSNYGYTF. The CDR3, as DNA: TGTGCCAGCGGCCTTTCTAACTATGGCTACACCTTC.

The genes are TRBV28 and TRBJ2-7; 10 bases match TRBD2. This CDR3 region has 16 residues. V was clipped by 4 bases and J by 4 bases; unmatched bases: 10. Germline lookup yields CDR1 MDHEN and CDR2 SYDVKM. CDR3 DNA: TGTGCCAGCAGTTCCGGGACTAGCGAAAGGCCTTACGAGCAGTACGTC. This gives the protein CASSSGTSERPYEQYV.

The CDR3 here is CAWNPTGVGTDTQYF. The CDR3 bases are TGTGCCTGGAATCCAACGGGGGTGGGCACAGATACGCAGTATTTT. V and J are TRBV30 and TRBJ2-3; D may be TRBD2 (6 bases). CDR3 length: 15 residues. Per the germline V gene, CDR1 is GTSNPN and CDR2 is SVGIG (reference sequence). V was cut by 4 bases and J by 1 base, with 15 bases left in between.

DNA of the CDR3: TGTGCCAGCAGCCCATATCCCCTGGGGGGCTACACCTTC. Amino acids: CASSPYPLGGYTF. The chain links TRBV9 to TRBJ1-2, with no clear D. Trimming took off 4 bases at V and 8 bases at J, with 15 bases between the two ends. The CDR3 is 13 amino acids. Germline V gene sequence: CDR1 SGDLS, CDR2 YYNGEE.

This clone was seen a handful of times. In DNA form, the CDR3 reads TGTGCCAGCAGCTTAACTTTTAATCAGCCCCAGCATTTT. Its protein is CASSLTFNQPQHF. J is TRBJ1-5 and V is TRBV7-3; D uncertain. Deletions cut 0 bases from V and 4 bases from J, with 4 bases between. Germline CDR1 reads SGHTA; CDR2 reads FQGTGA. This CDR3 spans 13 amino acids.

As DNA, the CDR3 is TGTGCCAGCAGTTTACAGGGCTCGCATGCCTACACCTTC. Translated, it gives CASSLQGSHAYTF. V gene TRBV28 combines with J gene TRBJ1-2; possible D gene TRBD1, 5 bases. The germline gives CDR1 MDHEN, CDR2 SYDVKM. The V end lost 2 bases, the J end lost 10 bases, and 14 bases lay between the germline ends. There are 13 residues in the CDR3.

The V and J genes are TRBV2 and TRBJ2-3; a possible D gene is TRBD2 (5 bases). V lost 3 bases to trimming and J lost 4 bases, with 20 bases between them. The CDR3 extends over 17 amino acids. Germline V CDR1 and CDR2: SNHLY, FYNNEI. The CDR3 here is CASSEVGPSRGADTQYF. The CDR3 nucleotides read TGTGCCAGCAGTGAGGTCGGCCCTAGCCGAGGCGCAGATACGCAGTATTTT.

The CDR3 region has the DNA TGTGCCAGCAGTGGGGCTGATGGGACCCCCAAGCACGAGCAGTACTTC. It translates to CASSGADGTPKHEQYF. The gene calls are TRBV2 and TRBJ2-7; D possibly matches TRBD1 or TRBD2 (5 bases each). CDR1 and CDR2 from the germline V gene are SNHLY and FYNNEI. This CDR3 comprises 16 residues. V lost 4 bases to trimming and J lost 5 bases, with 21 bases between them.

The chain is built from TRBV11-3 and TRBJ2-7; a possible D gene is TRBD2 (6 bases). V lost 1 base, J lost 1 base, and 11 bases lay in between. Germline-derived CDR1 and CDR2 are SGHNT and YENEEA. The CDR3 consists of 15 residues. The chain's CDR3 is CASSLGGDLSYEQYF. The CDR3 DNA reads as TGTGCCAGCAGCTTAGGGGGGGACTTGTCCTACGAGCAGTACTTC.

This sequence joins TRBV28 and TRBJ1-1; D is unclear. CDR3 length: 13 amino acids. Trimming left V 7 bases short and J 1 base short, with 10 bases between. CDR1 is MDHEN, CDR2 SYDVKM, per germline. The CDR3: CASNPAENTEAFF. The CDR3 nucleotides read TGTGCCAGCAACCCGGCTGAGAACACTGAAGCTTTCTTT.

This chain joins TRBV30 and TRBJ1-5; D is unclear. The V end lost 0 bases, the J end lost 4 bases, and 4 bases lay between the germline ends. The CDR3 totals 12 residues. Germline V gives CDR1 GTSNPN, CDR2 SVGIG (reference sequence). CDR3 nucleotides: TGTGCCTGGAGTGTTCCGAATCAGCCCCAGCATTTT. Translating gives CAWSVPNQPQHF.